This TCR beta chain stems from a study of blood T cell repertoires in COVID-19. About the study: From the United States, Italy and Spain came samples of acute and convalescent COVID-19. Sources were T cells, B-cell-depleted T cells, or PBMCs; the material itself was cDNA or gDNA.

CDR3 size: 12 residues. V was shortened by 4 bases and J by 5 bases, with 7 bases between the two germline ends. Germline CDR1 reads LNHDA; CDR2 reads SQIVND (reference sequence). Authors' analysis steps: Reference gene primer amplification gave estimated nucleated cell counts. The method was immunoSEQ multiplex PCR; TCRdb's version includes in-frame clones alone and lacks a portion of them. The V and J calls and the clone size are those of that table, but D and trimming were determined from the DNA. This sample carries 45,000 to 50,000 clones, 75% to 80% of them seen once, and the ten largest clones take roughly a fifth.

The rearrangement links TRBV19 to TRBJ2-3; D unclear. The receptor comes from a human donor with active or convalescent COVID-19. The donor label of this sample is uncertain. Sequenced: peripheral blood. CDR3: CASSRRQDTQYF. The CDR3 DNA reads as TGTGCCAGTAGTAGGCGGCAAGATACGCAGTATTTT.